Listed here is a single T cell receptor (beta chain). It lacks a known antigen. The observed sequence ends 3 residues before the CDR3 terminus, with the missing tail filled in from the germline J gene. This sample is drawn from a study of T cells in women clearing cervical HPV infection (dated by TCRdb to 2017 to 2018). About the study as a whole: The cases were 25 to 30 women with histologically confirmed HPV16-related CIN3 or worse, and 2 of these cases were invasive cancers. The approximately 25 controls were women who cleared a single incident HPV16 infection within 12 months without developing precancer or cancer. Blood from cases was collected at the visit at which the lesion was first identified, whereas blood from controls was collected once infection was no longer detected. Among cases, blood sampling occurred a median of 149 days after lesion detection, with an interquartile range of about 90 to 200 days. Since only a few of the women had HLA typing available, the possibility that HLA type was acting as a confounder could not be ruled out. An exploratory proof-of-principle case-control study, nested within the Guanacaste HPV Natural History Study in Costa Rica, was conducted to compare TCR repertoires across cervical HPV16 outcomes. Cases and controls were matched on year of sample collection and on age within five years. A median age of roughly 33 years was observed in cases versus under 40 in controls, and no significant differences in baseline characteristics were found. In the parent cohort, some 9,900 women aged 18 or older were enrolled in Guanacaste, Costa Rica, during about 1993 to 1994 and then followed for less than nine years. Quality controls consisted of five blinded duplicates per group, for a total of roughly 60 samples made up of approximately 50 participants and around 10 replicates.

Relative to germline, V is missing 7 bases and J is missing 3 bases, with 5 bases of the junction outside any gene match. There are 12 amino acids in the CDR3, from cysteine to phenylalanine inclusive. The DNA has 27 bases, all within the CDR3, and is read from base 1. CDR1 and CDR2, per the germline V gene, are SQVTM and ANQGSEA. Every participant had a single incident cervical HPV16 infection, and women with prevalent HPV16 infections were excluded. Cervical HPV DNA was detected with MY09/MY11 PCR, and genotyping was done with dot-blot hybridization. Fifteen mL of heparinized blood were centrifuged, and the buffy coat was split into aliquots, frozen at -30 degrees C, and then kept at -80 degrees C. QIAGEN kits were used to extract genomic DNA from buffy coat specimens. Results and caveats for the whole study, not just this receptor: Because the number of T cells in each sample was unknown, differences in richness could reflect differing T-cell content rather than repertoire biology. Random forest classifiers combining richness and V gene abundances distinguished cases from controls with an estimated AUC of 0.83. Cases had lower TRBV6-7 relative abundance than controls (approximately 0.11% versus 0.16%; Bonferroni P = 0.0008). CIN3+ cases had significantly higher TCR repertoire richness than controls across sequencing depths, but evenness did not differ between the groups. The cross-sectional design could not show whether the associations came before the infection or were a result of it, and neither effector/memory subsets nor HPV-specific T cells were isolated.

Using the immunoSEQ assay, multiplex PCR amplified TCR beta CDR3 regions from an average of about 1,200 ng of genomic DNA per sample. Primer bias was corrected in the assay by using a complete synthetic TCR repertoire to establish an amplification baseline. The amplicons were sequenced using the Illumina platform. Turning to the authors' computational methods: Sequence errors were corrected by clustering with frequency ratios and a modified nearest-neighbor algorithm, and the sequences were then analyzed in the immunoSEQ Analyzer using IMGT gene definitions. At each rarefaction depth, TCR richness and evenness were averaged over 20 rarefaction repeats, and samples with fewer sequences than the depth were excluded. Relative abundances of V, D and J genes were compared between groups using Wilcoxon rank sum tests, with FDR correction applied. In the blinded duplicates, the intraclass correlation was approximately 96% for TCR richness and averaged 76.4% across around 66 gene segments. Entries here come from immuneACCESS through TCRdb and include only in-frame sequences with V and J called. Some clones fail to appear in such tables; in the studies checked, an unresolved V gene covers under half of the shortfall, and the cause of the remainder is unknown. V, J and clone size are taken as reported in that table, and D and trimming were inferred from the DNA itself. The sample's records list roughly 49,000 clones. Around 0.98% of the sample rests with the top ten.

Sequencing was done on a sample of blood buffy coat. The chain is made from TRBV29-1 and TRBJ2-7, and 8 junctional nucleotides match TRBD1. The TCR was taken from a woman aged 18 to 69 with a cervical HPV16 infection that either progressed to CIN3+ or cleared (not recorded which). The covered CDR3 bases are TGCAGCGGGGTCGGACAGGGCTACGAG. The resulting protein is CSGVGQGYE. The complete CDR3 sequence is CSGVGQGYEQYF.